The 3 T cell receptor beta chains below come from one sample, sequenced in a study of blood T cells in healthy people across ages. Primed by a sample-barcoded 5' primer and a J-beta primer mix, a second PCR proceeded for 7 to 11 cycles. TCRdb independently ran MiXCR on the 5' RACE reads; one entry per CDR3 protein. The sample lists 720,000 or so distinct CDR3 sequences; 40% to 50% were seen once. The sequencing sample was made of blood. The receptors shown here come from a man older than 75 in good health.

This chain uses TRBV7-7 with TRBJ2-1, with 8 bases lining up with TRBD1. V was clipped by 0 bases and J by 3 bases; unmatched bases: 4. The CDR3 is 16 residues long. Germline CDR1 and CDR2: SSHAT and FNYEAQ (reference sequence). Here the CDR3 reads CASSLAPGQGYNEQFF. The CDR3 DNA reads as TGTGCCAGCAGCTTAGCCCCCGGACAGGGCTACAATGAGCAGTTCTTC.

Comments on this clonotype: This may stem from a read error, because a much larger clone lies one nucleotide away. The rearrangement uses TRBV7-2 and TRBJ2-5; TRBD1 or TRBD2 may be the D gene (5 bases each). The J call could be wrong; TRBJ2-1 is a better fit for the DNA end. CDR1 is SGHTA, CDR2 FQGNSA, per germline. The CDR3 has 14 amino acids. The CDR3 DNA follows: TGTGCCAGCAGCTTAGGGGCGCAAGTGGGGACCCAGTTCTTC. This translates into CASSLGAQVGTQFF.

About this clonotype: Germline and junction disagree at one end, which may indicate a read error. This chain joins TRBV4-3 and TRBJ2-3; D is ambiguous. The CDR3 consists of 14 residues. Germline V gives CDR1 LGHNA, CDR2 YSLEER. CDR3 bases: TGCGCCAGCAGCCAAGGAATTAGCACAGATATGCAGTATTTT. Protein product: CASSQGISTDMQYF.